This passage covers 10 T cell receptor beta chains from one sample sequenced in a study of cytomegalovirus exposure and HLA in healthy donors. It was with 60 Vbeta and 13 Jbeta primers that the PCR ran. TCRdb keeps only in-frame clones here, not all; method: immunoSEQ multiplex PCR. The table shows 100,000 to 150,000 clones, with about 80% occurring only once. The sequenced sample consisted of PBMCs. The receptors come from a woman in her forties or fifties in good health and CMV-seropositive.

V gene TRBV6-1 combines with J gene TRBJ2-7; D unresolved. This CDR3 has 13 amino acids. V lost 1 base to trimming and J lost 4 bases, with 8 bases between them. CDR1 is MNHNS, CDR2 SASEGT, per germline. The CDR3 region is CASSEDREYEQYF. The CDR3, as DNA: TGTGCCAGCAGTGAAGACAGAGAGTACGAGCAGTACTTC.

This clone was observed a few times. The V gene is TRBV29-1, the J gene TRBJ2-2; D not certain. CDR1 and CDR2 from the germline V gene are SQVTM and ANQGSEA. CDR3 length equals 11 residues. V was pared by 5 bases and J by 4 bases, with 5 bases between. The CDR3 bases are TGCAGCGTTACATCCACCGGGGAGCTGTTTTTT. It is translated as CSVTSTGELFF.

This chain uses TRBV4-1 with TRBJ1-1; no firm D call. The germline V gene encodes CDR1 MGHRA and CDR2 YSYEKL. V was pared by 1 base and J by 0 bases, with 9 bases between. This CDR3 is built from 15 residues. CDR3 nucleotide sequence: TGCGCCAGCAGCCAAGCACAGTACATGAACACTGAAGCTTTCTTT. Residues: CASSQAQYMNTEAFF.

The rearrangement joins TRBV30 to TRBJ2-7; D uncertain. Trimming left V 0 bases short and J 1 base short, with 4 bases between. From germline, CDR1 is GTSNPN and CDR2 SVGIG (reference sequence). This CDR3 has 12 amino acids. CDR3 bases: TGTGCCTGGAGTGTGTTATCCTACGAGCAGTACTTC. Translation gives CAWSVLSYEQYF.

The CDR3 region is CASTGGAQNEQFF. The CDR3 DNA sequence: TGTGCCAGCACCGGGGGGGCCCAAAATGAGCAGTTCTTC. V is TRBV28 and J is TRBJ2-1; 8 positions agree with TRBD2. The CDR3 has 13 amino acids. Germline V lookup: CDR1 MDHEN, CDR2 SYDVKM. Germline trimming cut 7 bases from V and 7 bases from J; bases unmatched to any gene: 6.

The chain has TRBV30 and TRBJ1-1, with unresolved D. V was clipped by 7 bases and J by 5 bases, with 8 bases between them. CDR3 length equals 10 residues. The germline gives CDR1 GTSNPN, CDR2 SVGIG (reference sequence). The CDR3 loop reads CASSRTEAFF. The CDR3 DNA is TGTGCCTCTTCGCGGACTGAAGCTTTCTTT. Filled out from reference TRBV30 and TRBJ1-1, the complete variable domain reads SQTIHQWPATLVQPVGSPLSLECTVEGTSNPNLYWYRQAAGRGLQLLFYSVGIGQISSEVPQNLSASRPQDRQFILSSKKLLLSDSGFYLCASSRTEAFFGQGTRLTVV.

The chain employs TRBV6-6 and TRBJ2-7; the match to TRBD1 covers 8 bases. The CDR3 contains 13 residues. Germline CDR1 MNHNY, CDR2 SVGAGI (reference sequence). After removal of 6 bases from V and 6 bases from J, the junction contained 7 bases not matched to a gene. In DNA, the CDR3 is TGTGCCAGCAGACGACAGGGGCCTCGCGAGCAGTACTTC. It yields the protein CASRRQGPREQYF.

The rearrangement links TRBV19 to TRBJ1-1; the D is unclear. The germline V gene has CDR1 LNHDA and CDR2 SQIVND (reference sequence). Trimming took off 3 bases at V and 2 bases at J, with 7 bases between the two ends. The CDR3 contains 13 residues. The CDR3 region has the DNA TGTGCCAGTAGTATCGGGGATAACACTGAAGCTTTCTTT. It translates to CASSIGDNTEAFF.

The table lists this clone with a few counts. The CDR3 bases are TGTGCCTTGACAGAGAACTCTGGAAACACCATATATTTT. It translates to CALTENSGNTIYF. This chain links TRBV30 with TRBJ1-3, with D perhaps matching TRBD1 (5 bases). Germline values: CDR1 GTSNPN, CDR2 SVGIG (reference sequence). CDR3 size: 13 residues. V lost 7 bases to trimming and J lost 0 bases, with 10 bases between them.

This chain links TRBV2 with TRBJ1-1; perhaps TRBD1 as D (5 bases). V was pared by 6 bases and J by 5 bases, with 13 bases between. CDR3 length equals 13 residues. Germline CDR1 and CDR2: SNHLY and FYNNEI. The CDR3 DNA is TGTGCCAGCAGACGGGACCGGGGGACTGAAGCTTTCTTT. Translation: CASRRDRGTEAFF.